Below are 22 T cell receptor beta chains sequenced from a single sample in a study of beta chain features in type 1 diabetes. Reverse transcribing all isolated RNA meant expressed TCRB transcripts were sequenced. This table comes from immunoSEQ multiplex PCR, and its TCRdb copy is limited to in-frame clones, with some not included. This sample yields around 320,000 clones, of which around 15% are seen a single time; over 5% belongs to the top ten. Sequencing input: central memory CD4+ T cells from blood. These receptors were taken from a man aged 30 to 45 in good health.

On this clone itself: This same CDR3 is encoded by further DNA sequences in the sample. V and J are TRBV11-2 and TRBJ1-5; 7 positions agree with TRBD1. This CDR3 comprises 15 residues. Trimming cost V 5 bases and J 1 base; bases outside gene matches: 5. Germline V lookup: CDR1 SGHAT, CDR2 FQNNGV. In DNA, the CDR3 is TGTGCCAGCAGCCGCGACAGGGACAGCAATCAGCCCCAGCATTTT. Translating gives CASSRDRDSNQPQHF.

This clone was counted only a few times. This sequence joins TRBV14 and TRBJ1-2; maybe TRBD1 (5 bases). CDR1 is SGHDN, CDR2 FVKESK, per germline. There are 14 residues in the CDR3. V was shortened by 2 bases and J by 5 bases, with 12 bases between the two germline ends. CDR3 DNA sequence: TGTGCCAGCAGCCAACAGGGCTTAGGATATGGCTACACCTTC. This gives the protein CASSQQGLGYGYTF. Based on the CDR3 plus reference TRBV14 and TRBJ1-2, the full variable domain is EAGVTQFPSHSVIEKGQTVTLRCDPISGHDNLYWYRRVMGKEIKFLLHFVKESKQDESGMPNNRFLAERTGGTYSTLKVQPAELEDSGVYFCASSQQGLGYGYTFGSGTRLTVV.

This clone appeared many times. Additional DNA sequences in this sample encode the identical CDR3. The chain links TRBV13 to TRBJ1-5; the D gene is possibly TRBD1 (5 bases). With 2 bases removed from V and 1 base from J, the gap between germline ends came to 9 bases. Germline lookup yields CDR1 PRHDT and CDR2 FYEKMQ (reference sequence). The CDR3 has 15 residues. The chain's CDR3 is CASSLRRGSNQPQHF. CDR3 nucleotide sequence: TGTGCCAGCAGCTTACGTAGGGGCAGCAATCAGCCCCAGCATTTT.

About this clone: A far larger clone is just one base off, so this is likely a read error. Additional DNA sequences in this sample encode the identical CDR3. This rearrangement joins TRBV7-9 to TRBJ1-1; D gene unclear. Germline V CDR1 and CDR2: SEHNR, FQNEAQ (reference sequence). Trimming cost V 1 base and J 5 bases, with 8 bases left between them. The CDR3 is 13 residues long. The DNA of the CDR3 is TGTGCCAGCAGCTTAGGTGCCGGGACTGAAGCTTTCTTT. Its translation is CASSLGAGTEAFF.

The sample holds many counts of this clone. The chain couples TRBV4-1 to TRBJ2-3, with 12 bases aligning to TRBD2. With 0 bases clipped from V and 4 bases from J, the junction kept 11 bases outside the gene matches. CDR1 and CDR2 from the germline V gene are MGHRA and YSYEKL. This CDR3 has 19 amino acids. CDR3 protein: CASSQDGPLAGGPADTQYF. CDR3 nucleotide sequence: TGCGCCAGCAGCCAAGATGGGCCCCTAGCGGGGGGGCCGGCAGATACGCAGTATTTT.

V is TRBV5-1 and J is TRBJ1-2; D not certain. The germline V and J ends were trimmed by 5 bases and 6 bases, with 14 bases remaining between them. The CDR3 consists of 13 residues. The germline V gene encodes CDR1 SGHRS and CDR2 YFSETQ. CDR3 DNA: TGCGCCAGCAGAGTATCGGCGAATGATGGCTACACCTTC. Its translation is CASRVSANDGYTF.

This clone was seen a few times. Other nucleotide sequences from this sample produce the same CDR3. The chain carries TRBV7-6 and TRBJ2-3, with TRBD1 as a possible D gene (6 bases). The CDR3 covers 15 residues. Germline V gene data show CDR1 as SGHVS and CDR2 as FNYEAQ. The V end lost 0 bases, the J end lost 0 bases, and 7 bases lay between the germline ends. CDR3 protein: CASSLAGASTDTQYF. In DNA form, the CDR3 reads TGTGCCAGCAGCTTAGCGGGGGCCAGCACAGATACGCAGTATTTT. Full variable domain (outside the CDR3, taken from reference TRBV7-6 and TRBJ2-3): GAGVSQSPRYKVTKRGQDVALRCDPISGHVSLYWYRQALGQGPEFLTYFNYEAQQDKSGLPNDRFSAERPEGSISTLTIQRTEQRDSAMYRCASSLAGASTDTQYFGPGTRLTVL.

A few counts support this clone. CDR3 in amino acids: CASSALTGELFF. In DNA, the CDR3 is TGTGCCAGCAGTGCGCTTACCGGGGAGCTGTTTTTT. V is TRBV6-1 and J is TRBJ2-2; D gene unclear. The CDR3 extends over 12 amino acids. The V and J ends lost 4 bases and 5 bases respectively, with 5 bases between them. Germline CDR1 reads MNHNS; CDR2 reads SASEGT.

In this sample, this clone turned up a few times. A single base is all that separates this from a far larger clone, so a read error is likely. Other DNA sequences in the sample encode the same CDR3. The chain links TRBV7-2 to TRBJ1-5; tentatively, D is TRBD1 (5 bases). The germline gives CDR1 SGHTA, CDR2 FQGNSA. V was cut by 2 bases and J by 7 bases, with 15 bases left in between. The CDR3 sequence is 15 residues long. The CDR3 loop reads CASSLRGVGRQPQHF. For the CDR3, the DNA is TGTGCCAGCAGCTTACGGGGGGTAGGACGGCAGCCCCAGCATTTT. Looking up the rest from reference TRBV7-2 and TRBJ1-5 gives the full variable domain: GAGVSQSPSNKVTEKGKDVELRCDPISGHTALYWYRQSLGQGLEFLIYFQGNSAPDKSGLPSDRFSAERTGGSVSTLTIQRTQQEDSAVYLCASSLRGVGRQPQHFGDGTRLSIL.

This rearrangement joins TRBV6-1 to TRBJ1-1, with TRBD1 matching 7 bases. The CDR3 is 11 amino acids. The germline CDR1 and CDR2 sequences are MNHNS and SASEGT. J was trimmed by 11 bases and V by 10 bases; bases with no gene match: 10. CDR3 amino acids: CATRGNMVAFF. CDR3 nucleotide sequence: TGTGCCACCAGGGGGAATATGGTCGCTTTCTTT.

In its sample, this clone was seen a few times. The chain combines TRBV6-5 with TRBJ2-5, with D perhaps matching TRBD1 (6 bases). CDR3 length: 14 residues. The V and J ends lost 5 bases and 2 bases respectively, with 12 bases between them. Germline CDR1 MNHEY, CDR2 SVGAGI. This CDR3 reads CASSQHRDQETQYF. CDR3 sequence (DNA): TGTGCCAGCAGTCAGCACAGGGATCAAGAGACCCAGTACTTC.

The chain joins TRBV11-2 to TRBJ1-5; D is perhaps TRBD1 (6 bases). The CDR3 extends over 20 amino acids. V was clipped by 0 bases and J by 0 bases, with 21 bases between them. CDR1 SGHAT and CDR2 FQNNGV come from the germline V gene. CDR3 nucleotide sequence: TGTGCCAGCAGCTTAGACTGGTCAGGAGGGGGGTCTTATAGCAATCAGCCCCAGCATTTT. Translating it yields CASSLDWSGGGSYSNQPQHF.

This clone appeared a few times. V gene TRBV4-1 combines with J gene TRBJ1-1, with 7 bases aligning to TRBD1. Germline V gene sequence: CDR1 MGHRA, CDR2 YSYEKL. The CDR3 consists of 16 residues. The ends lost 3 bases at V and 1 base at J; junction bases unmatched: 8. Written as DNA, the CDR3 is TGCGCCAGCAGCCACCTCTCAGGGGGGAGGAACACTGAAGCTTTCTTT. It yields the protein CASSHLSGGRNTEAFF.

This chain uses TRBV12-5 with TRBJ2-2; possibly TRBD2 for D (6 bases). The V and J ends lost 0 bases and 4 bases respectively, with 15 bases between them. This CDR3 has 17 amino acids. The germline V gene has CDR1 LGHNT and CDR2 FRNRAP. CDR3 protein: CASGLVLTGAGTGELFF. As DNA, the CDR3 is TGTGCTAGTGGTTTGGTACTCACGGGAGCGGGCACCGGGGAGCTGTTTTTT.

CDR3 loop: CASAPVGANTGELFF. CDR3 nucleotide sequence: TGTGCCAGCGCCCCAGTGGGGGCGAACACCGGGGAGCTGTTTTTT. J is TRBJ2-2 and V is TRBV2; either TRBD1 or TRBD2 may fit D (5 bases each). Trimming cost V 8 bases and J 0 bases, with 13 bases left between them. The CDR3 spans 15 residues. CDR1 and CDR2 (germline): SNHLY, FYNNEI.

The J gene is TRBJ1-5, the V gene TRBV7-6, with D possibly being TRBD1 (5 bases). Per germline, CDR1 SGHVS and CDR2 FNYEAQ. The CDR3 covers 15 residues. V dropped 5 bases and J dropped 2 bases, with 13 bases sitting between them. The CDR3 loop is CASSGGAGRNQPQHF. The CDR3 DNA follows: TGTGCCAGCAGCGGAGGGGCAGGACGCAATCAGCCCCAGCATTTT. The full variable domain, completed using reference TRBV7-6 and TRBJ1-5, is GAGVSQSPRYKVTKRGQDVALRCDPISGHVSLYWYRQALGQGPEFLTYFNYEAQQDKSGLPNDRFSAERPEGSISTLTIQRTEQRDSAMYRCASSGGAGRNQPQHFGDGTRLSIL.

This rearrangement joins TRBV5-1 to TRBJ2-3; D gene unclear. Trimming stripped 0 bases from V and 1 base from J, with 9 bases between. CDR1 is SGHRS, CDR2 YFSETQ, per germline. This CDR3 comprises 15 residues. DNA for the CDR3: TGCGCCAGCAGCTTGGAAGGGAAGCGCACAGATACGCAGTATTTT. The encoded protein is CASSLEGKRTDTQYF.

This chain joins TRBV6-4 and TRBJ2-5; a possible D gene is TRBD2 (6 bases). This CDR3 is 14 amino acids long. V lost 2 bases and J 3 bases, leaving 10 bases between the germline ends. Per the germline V gene, CDR1 is MRHNA and CDR2 is SNTAGT. The CDR3 loop is CASSDGLAKETQYF. The CDR3 DNA follows: TGTGCCAGCAGTGACGGGCTAGCGAAAGAGACCCAGTACTTC.

This clone has just a few counts. The CDR3 nucleotides are TGCGCCAGCAGCGCTGGACAGGGGGCTAGCGAGCAGTACTTC. It is translated as CASSAGQGASEQYF. The gene calls are TRBV5-1 and TRBJ2-7; 11 bases are shared with TRBD1. J lost 6 bases, V lost 4 bases, and 6 bases had no gene match. The CDR3 consists of 14 residues. Per the germline V gene, CDR1 is SGHRS and CDR2 is YFSETQ.

This clone was detected only a few times. The DNA of the CDR3 is TGCGCCAGCAGCTTGGAGGTTCCGACCGGGGAGCAGTTCTTC. Its protein product is CASSLEVPTGEQFF. The chain recombines TRBV5-1 with TRBJ2-1; unclear D gene. The CDR3 has 14 amino acids. V lost 0 bases and J 10 bases, leaving 14 bases between the germline ends. Germline CDR1 reads SGHRS; CDR2 reads YFSETQ.

V gene TRBV9 combines with J gene TRBJ2-1; TRBD2 agrees at 9 bases. The V segment lost 4 bases and the J segment 0 bases; nucleotides outside the gene matches: 8. This CDR3 region has 17 residues. Germline-derived CDR1 and CDR2 are SGDLS and YYNGEE. For the CDR3, the DNA is TGTGCCAGCAGCCTTTTAGCGGGGGCGGGCTCCTACAATGAGCAGTTCTTC. Protein sequence: CASSLLAGAGSYNEQFF.

At least ten counts were recorded for this clone. The rearrangement joins TRBV4-3 to TRBJ1-3; D gene ambiguous. The CDR3 sequence is 15 residues long. From germline, CDR1 is LGHNA and CDR2 YSLEER. V lost 0 bases and J lost 0, with 6 bases in between. The CDR3, as DNA: TGCGCCAGCAGCCAAGAGCGACACTCTGGAAACACCATATATTTT. Translation gives CASSQERHSGNTIYF.